Each of the 16 T cell receptor beta chains below was sequenced from the same sample in a study of blood T cell repertoires in COVID-19. Sequenced by immunoSEQ multiplex PCR; TCRdb stores in-frame clones only, minus some. The profile shows about 310,000 clones, around 87% of them singletons. Material for sequencing was peripheral blood. These receptors all stem from a man aged 45 to 65 with active or convalescent COVID-19.

The rearrangement joins TRBV5-5 to TRBJ2-5; 14 bases match TRBD2. Trimming cost V 5 bases and J 0 bases; bases outside gene matches: 12. Per the germline V gene, CDR1 is SGHKS and CDR2 is YYEKEE (reference sequence). The CDR3 loop spans 19 amino acids. CDR3: CASSLGTSGGGNYQETQYF. CDR3 coding DNA: TGTGCCAGCAGTCTAGGGACTAGCGGGGGCGGCAACTACCAAGAGACCCAGTACTTC.

This clone has only a few counts. The chain recombines TRBV28 with TRBJ2-5; 9 positions agree with TRBD2. The CDR3 sequence is 14 residues long. The germline CDR1 and CDR2 sequences are MDHEN and SYDVKM. The J segment lost 5 bases and the V segment lost 6 bases, leaving 7 bases of the junction unmatched. The DNA of the CDR3 is TGTGCCAGCAGAAGATCTAGCGGGGTCGAGACCCAGTACTTC. Its protein is CASRRSSGVETQYF. The full variable domain, completed using reference TRBV28 and TRBJ2-5, is DVKVTQSSRYLVKRTGEKVFLECVQDMDHENMFWYRQDPGLGLRLIYFSYDVKMKEKGDIPEGYSVSREKKERFSLILESASTNQTSMYLCASRRSSGVETQYFGPGTRLLVL.

The V gene is TRBV21-1, the J gene TRBJ2-7; the table names TRBD1, a call not compared with the DNA. TRBV21-1 is a pseudogene. The length of the CDR3 is 17 residues. CDR3: CASSKVGSGQGALEQYF. DNA of the CDR3: TGTGCCAGCAGCAAAGTCGGGTCTGGACAGGGGGCCCTCGAGCAGTACTTC.

The count of this clone is one. J is TRBJ1-6 and V is TRBV19; D might be TRBD1 (6 bases). The V gene lost 6 bases and the J gene lost 8 bases, with 20 bases spanning the gap. This CDR3 spans 16 amino acids. The V gene's germline CDR1 is LNHDA and CDR2 SQIVND (reference sequence). This CDR3 is CASSPFGGKGDSPLHF. The CDR3 nucleotides are TGTGCCAGTAGCCCCTTTGGGGGTAAGGGGGATTCACCCCTCCACTTT.

This clone came up once. The rearrangement uses TRBV6-5 and TRBJ1-5; the match to TRBD1 covers 8 bases. From germline, CDR1 is MNHEY and CDR2 SVGAGI. Trimming removed 7 bases from V and 0 bases from J; junction bases left unmatched: 5. The CDR3 sequence is 15 residues long. This CDR3 is CASMEQGDSNQPQHF. CDR3 DNA sequence: TGTGCCAGCATGGAACAGGGGGATAGCAATCAGCCCCAGCATTTT.

CDR3 residues: CASSLSGSPAEQPQHF. The CDR3 DNA reads TGTGCCAGCAGTTTATCAGGGAGTCCAGCTGAACAGCCCCAGCATTTT. The rearrangement joins TRBV27 to TRBJ1-5; D gene uncertain. V lost 0 bases, J lost 7 bases, and 16 bases lay in between. The CDR3 runs to 16 residues. CDR1 is MNHEY, CDR2 SMNVEV, per germline (reference sequence).

The rearrangement links TRBV28 to TRBJ1-5, with D unclear. Between the trimmed V and J ends, which lost 10 bases and 6 bases, there was a span of 13 bases. Germline V gene lookup returns CDR1 MDHEN and CDR2 SYDVKM. The CDR3 is 12 residues long. The CDR3 is CATKRAVQPQHF. The CDR3 DNA follows: TGTGCCACCAAGCGGGCGGTTCAGCCCCAGCATTTT.

The chain uses TRBV5-6 and TRBJ2-5; perhaps TRBD1 as D (6 bases). This CDR3 comprises 15 residues. CDR1 is SGHDT, CDR2 YYEEEE, per germline. V gave up 7 bases and J gave up 1 base, with 17 bases separating them. The CDR3 DNA follows: TGTGCCAGCGGGCTCATAGGGGACACCCAAGAGACCCAGTACTTC. Its protein is CASGLIGDTQETQYF.

The chain recombines TRBV6-5 with TRBJ2-7; TRBD1 matches at 7 bases. This CDR3 spans 14 amino acids. Trimming at V came to 4 bases and at J to 8 bases, leaving 11 bases not matched to a gene. Germline V CDR1 and CDR2: MNHEY, SVGAGI. CDR3 nucleotide sequence: TGTGCCAGCAGTTCGACAGGGATCTCGGTTCAGCAGTACTTC. Protein: CASSSTGISVQQYF.

The chain's CDR3 is CASSSNTVGYTF. The CDR3 nucleotides read TGTGCCAGCAGCTCTAATACTGTGGGCTACACCTTC. The genes are TRBV28 and TRBJ1-2, with D unclear. V was shortened by 6 bases and J by 8 bases, with 13 bases between the two germline ends. This CDR3 has 12 residues. The germline V gene has CDR1 MDHEN and CDR2 SYDVKM.

This chain uses TRBV6-6 with TRBJ1-1; no definite D call. V lost 3 bases and J 3 bases, leaving 14 bases between the germline ends. Germline V CDR1 and CDR2: MNHNY, SVGAGI (reference sequence). CDR3 length: 15 residues. The CDR3 spells CASSYSPKGDTEAFF. The CDR3 region has the DNA TGTGCCAGCAGTTATAGTCCCAAGGGAGACACTGAAGCTTTCTTT.

This clone was recorded only once. The J gene is TRBJ1-2, the V gene TRBV4-1; 7 nucleotides match TRBD1. The length of the CDR3 is 15 residues. The germline V gene encodes CDR1 MGHRA and CDR2 YSYEKL. Losses at the gene ends were 4 bases for V and 8 bases for J; bases not matched to a gene: 13. The CDR3: CASSPYRDSPRGYTF. The CDR3 DNA follows: TGCGCCAGCAGCCCCTATCGGGACAGCCCCCGGGGCTACACCTTC.

This clone was seen just once. CDR3 protein: CASSQGYQETQYF. Written as DNA, the CDR3 is TGCGCCAGCAGCCAGGGGTATCAAGAGACCCAGTACTTC. The gene calls are TRBV5-1 and TRBJ2-5; D is possibly TRBD1 (6 bases). CDR1 and CDR2 (germline): SGHRS, YFSETQ. V was trimmed by 4 bases and J by 2 bases, leaving 9 bases between them. The CDR3 contains 13 residues. Supplemented by reference TRBV5-1 and TRBJ2-5, the full variable domain reads KAGVTQTPRYLIKTRGQQVTLSCSPISGHRSVSWYQQTPGQGLQFLFEYFSETQRNKGNFPGRFSGRQFSNSRSEMNVSTLELGDSALYLCASSQGYQETQYFGPGTRLLVL.

The CDR3 DNA reads as TGTGCCATCAGTACCGGACAGGCAATCCAAGAGACCCAGTACTTC. It is translated as CAISTGQAIQETQYF. J is TRBJ2-5 and V is TRBV10-3, with 7 bases fitting TRBD1. With V trimmed by 5 bases and J by 1 base, 7 bases remained unmatched. The CDR3 covers 15 residues. The germline V gene encodes CDR1 ENHRY and CDR2 SYGVKD.

The rearrangement joins TRBV27 to TRBJ1-1; D gene uncertain. The CDR3 consists of 14 residues. Trimming removed 3 bases from V and 5 bases from J, with 13 bases in between. The V gene's germline CDR1 is MNHEY and CDR2 SMNVEV (reference sequence). CDR3 protein: CASSLHAGRTEAFF. In nucleotides, the CDR3 is TGTGCCAGCAGTTTGCATGCGGGGAGGACTGAAGCTTTCTTT.

The chain couples TRBV4-3 to TRBJ1-4, with D tentatively TRBD1 (5 bases). V was shortened by 3 bases and J by 5 bases, with 13 bases between the two germline ends. CDR1 LGHNA and CDR2 YSLEER come from the germline V gene. This CDR3 contains 15 residues. The CDR3: CASSHHQKGNEKLFF. The CDR3 coding sequence is TGCGCCAGCAGCCACCATCAAAAGGGGAATGAAAAACTGTTTTTT.